This TCR beta chain was observed in a study of T-cell memory formation after mild COVID-19. Broader study findings: Pre-infection memory held some responding clones, suggesting pre-existing cross-reactive T cells responded.

Comments on this clonotype: Its matching antigen is unknown.

Germline V gives CDR1 SGDLS, CDR2 YYNGEE. Trimming stripped 0 bases from V and 3 bases from J, with 20 bases between. This CDR3 region has 18 residues. 5'RACE primed from the constant segment yielded TCR alpha and TCR beta cDNA libraries bearing sample barcodes and UMIs. TCRdb recomputed calls from the 5' RACE reads with MiXCR, one row per CDR3 protein. The sample holds fewer than 200,000 distinct CDR3 sequences, roughly 18% seen once. The gene calls are TRBV9 and TRBJ2-3; tentative D call: TRBD2 (7 bases). This TCR was recovered from a man aged 18 to 30 who had mild COVID-19 (a few samples of this study predate the infection). Cell type and time point are not known. The sample consisted of PBMCs or a T cell subset sorted from them (not recorded which). DNA of the CDR3: TGTGCCAGCAGCGTAGGAGGGGGGGCAGTCGGAACTACAGATACGCAGTATTTT. Translated, it gives CASSVGGGAVGTTDTQYF.